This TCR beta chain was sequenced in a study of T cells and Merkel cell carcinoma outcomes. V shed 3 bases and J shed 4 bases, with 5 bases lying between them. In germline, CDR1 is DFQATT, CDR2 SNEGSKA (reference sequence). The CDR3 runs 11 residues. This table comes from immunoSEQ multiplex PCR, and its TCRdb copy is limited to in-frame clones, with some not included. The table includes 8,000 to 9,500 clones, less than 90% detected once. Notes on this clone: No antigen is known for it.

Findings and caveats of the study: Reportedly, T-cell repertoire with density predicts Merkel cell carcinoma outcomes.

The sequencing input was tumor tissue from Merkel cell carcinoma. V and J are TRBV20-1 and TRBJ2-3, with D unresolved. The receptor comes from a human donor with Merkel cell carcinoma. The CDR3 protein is CSASPADTQYF. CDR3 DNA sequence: TGCAGTGCTAGTCCGGCAGATACGCAGTATTTT.